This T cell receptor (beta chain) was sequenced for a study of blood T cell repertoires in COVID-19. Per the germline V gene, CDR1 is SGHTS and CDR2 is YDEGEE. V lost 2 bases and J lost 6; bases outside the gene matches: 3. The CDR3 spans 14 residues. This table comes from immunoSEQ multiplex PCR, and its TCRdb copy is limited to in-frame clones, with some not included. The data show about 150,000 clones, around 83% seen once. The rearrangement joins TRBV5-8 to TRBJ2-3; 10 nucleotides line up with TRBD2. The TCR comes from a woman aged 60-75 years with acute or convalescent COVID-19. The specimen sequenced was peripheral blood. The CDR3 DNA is TGTGCCAGCAGCTTCAAACTAGCGGGGGATACGCAGTATTTT. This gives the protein CASSFKLAGDTQYF.